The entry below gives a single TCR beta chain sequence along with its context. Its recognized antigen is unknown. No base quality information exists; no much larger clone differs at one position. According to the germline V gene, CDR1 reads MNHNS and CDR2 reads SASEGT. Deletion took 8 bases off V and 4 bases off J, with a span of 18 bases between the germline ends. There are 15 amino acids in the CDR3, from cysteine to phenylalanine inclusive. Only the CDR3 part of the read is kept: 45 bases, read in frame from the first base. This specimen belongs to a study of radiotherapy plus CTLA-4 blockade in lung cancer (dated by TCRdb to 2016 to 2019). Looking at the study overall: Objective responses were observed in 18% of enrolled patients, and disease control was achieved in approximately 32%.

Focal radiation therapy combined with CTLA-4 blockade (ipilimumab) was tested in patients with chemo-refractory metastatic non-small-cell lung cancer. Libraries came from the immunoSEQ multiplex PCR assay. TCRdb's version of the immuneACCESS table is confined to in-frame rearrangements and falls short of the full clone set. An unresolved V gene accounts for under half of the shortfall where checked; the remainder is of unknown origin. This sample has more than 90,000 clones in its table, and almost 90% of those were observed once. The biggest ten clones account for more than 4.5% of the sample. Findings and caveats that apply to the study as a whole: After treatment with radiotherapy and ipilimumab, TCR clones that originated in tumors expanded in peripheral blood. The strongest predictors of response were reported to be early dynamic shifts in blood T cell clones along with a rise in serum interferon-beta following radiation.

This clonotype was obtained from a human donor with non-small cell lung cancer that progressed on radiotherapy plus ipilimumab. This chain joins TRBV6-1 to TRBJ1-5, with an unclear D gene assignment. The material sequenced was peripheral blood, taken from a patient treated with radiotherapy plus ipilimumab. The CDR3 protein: CASAWEGSLNQPQHF. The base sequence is TGTGCCAGCGCCTGGGAAGGGTCCCTGAATCAGCCCCAGCATTTT.